This T cell receptor (beta chain) comes out of a study of blood T cell repertoires in COVID-19. Study summary: COVID-19 samples collected from the United States, Italy and Spain covered acute and convalescent phases. The analysed material was cDNA or gDNA that came from T cells, B-cell-depleted T cells, or PBMCs.

The germline gives CDR1 LNHNV, CDR2 YYDKDF (reference sequence). V was clipped by 6 bases and J by 0 bases; unmatched bases: 4. The CDR3 has 14 residues. In the source study's methods: Quantification of nucleated cells was approximated via reference gene primer amplification. Profiled with immunoSEQ multiplex PCR; TCRdb holds only in-frame clones, not every one. V and J calls and clone size are as listed in that table; D and trimming were resolved from the DNA. There are about 230,000 clones in the sample; 83% occur only once, and around 1.3% lies in the top ten. It was during active infection that Seattle patients were enrolled and then longitudinally followed.

V is TRBV15 and J is TRBJ1-1; 7 nucleotides align to TRBD1. The sequence derives from a woman in her thirties with COVID-19, enrolled during active disease. The sample comprised peripheral blood. The CDR3 DNA sequence: TGTGCCACCAGGAGCAGGGGGATGAACACTGAAGCTTTCTTT. Translated, it gives CATRSRGMNTEAFF.